A single sample is the source of the 21 T cell receptor beta chains below, sequenced in a study of prognosis after radiotherapy for stage I lung cancer. Researchers used two-round multiplex PCR to amplify TCR beta CDR3 starting from genomic DNA. Gene-specific primers for each TRBV and TRBJ gene drove first-round PCR. TCRdb analysed the multiplex PCR reads with MiXCR anew, one entry per CDR3 protein. The profile shows some 15,000 distinct CDR3 sequences, 25% to 30% of them singletons. This sample comprised PBMCs, obtained before or after stereotactic body radiation therapy (not recorded which). These receptors all stem from a donor over 45 with non-small cell lung cancer.

This clonotype was picked up many times. V is TRBV5-5 and J is TRBJ2-3; tentatively, D is TRBD2 (5 bases). Trimming removed 0 bases from V and 2 bases from J, with 10 bases in between. The CDR3 totals 15 residues. Germline V gives CDR1 SGHKS, CDR2 YYEKEE (reference sequence). CDR3 region: CASSLGGLITDTQYF. For the CDR3, the DNA is TGTGCCAGCAGCTTGGGCGGACTGATCACAGATACGCAGTATTTT.

Within the sample, this clonotype is medium-sized. The CDR3 reads CATSDSYGYTF. The CDR3 DNA follows: TGTGCCACCAGTGACTCCTATGGCTACACCTTC. The rearrangement joins TRBV24-1 to TRBJ1-2; D remains ambiguous. The CDR3 extends over 11 amino acids. Looked up from germline, CDR1 is KGHDR and CDR2 is SFDVKD. V lost 4 bases and J lost 4, with 3 bases in between.

This clonotype has at least ten counts. The chain uses TRBV5-4 and TRBJ1-2; perhaps TRBD1 as D (5 bases). CDR1 is SGHNT and CDR2 is YYREEE in the germline V gene (reference sequence). Deletions cut 0 bases from V and 7 bases from J, with 19 bases between. The CDR3 has 16 amino acids. The CDR3 reads CASSLGAGNEGLGYTF. CDR3 nucleotides: TGTGCCAGCAGCTTGGGAGCGGGGAATGAGGGGCTTGGCTACACCTTC.

The chain uses TRBV29-1 and TRBJ2-5; TRBD2 aligns across 8 bases. The germline V gene encodes CDR1 SQVTM and CDR2 ANQGSEA. V lost 0 bases to trimming and J lost 1 base; unmatched junction nucleotides: 16. This CDR3 contains 19 residues. CDR3 sequence (DNA): TGCAGCGTTGAAGATCAAGTGGGACTAGAGGGAGGCTCCCAAGAGACCCAGTACTTC. Its translation is CSVEDQVGLEGGSQETQYF.

J is TRBJ2-7 and V is TRBV2; the D gene is possibly TRBD2 (6 bases). This CDR3 spans 15 amino acids. The V gene lost 3 bases and the J gene lost 8 bases, with 20 bases spanning the gap. CDR1 and CDR2 (germline): SNHLY, FYNNEI. CDR3 in amino acids: CASSELFPGVYQQYF. The CDR3 DNA reads as TGTGCCAGCAGTGAGCTATTTCCGGGAGTTTACCAGCAGTACTTC.

By frequency in the sample, this clonotype is medium-sized (0.01 to 0.1%). CDR3 DNA: TGTGCCAGCAATGAGGGCCCCTGGAGCAATCAGCCCCAGCATTTT. Its protein product is CASNEGPWSNQPQHF. V usage is TRBV6-1 and J usage is TRBJ1-5; D unclear. This CDR3 has 15 amino acids. Germline assignment: CDR1 MNHNS and CDR2 SASEGT. The V gene lost 7 bases and the J gene lost 1 base, with 14 bases spanning the gap.

This clonotype is termed medium-sized (0.01 to 0.1%). As DNA, the CDR3 is TGTGCCAGCAGCCTTTCGGGCGGGAGGGCCGACAATGAGCAGTTCTTC. It codes for CASSLSGGRADNEQFF. This chain uses TRBV6-1 with TRBJ2-1; 9 bases line up with TRBD2. This CDR3 is built from 16 residues. The J segment lost 5 bases and the V segment lost 6 bases, leaving 11 bases of the junction unmatched. Germline lookup yields CDR1 MNHNS and CDR2 SASEGT.

This clonotype was recorded many times. The CDR3 DNA sequence: TGTGCCAGTGAACCGGGACAGGGAACCGGGGCCAACGTCCTGACTTTC. Encoded protein: CASEPGQGTGANVLTF. This chain joins TRBV2 and TRBJ2-6, with 9 bases identical to TRBD1. The CDR3 spans 16 residues. V shed 9 bases and J 4 bases; nucleotides not matched to a gene: 10. Germline-derived CDR1 and CDR2 are SNHLY and FYNNEI.

Of note for this clonotype: A read error is likely here: a far larger clone is one base away. CDR3: CASSPFRDQPEHF. CDR3 sequence (DNA): TGTGCCAGCTCCCCTTTCCGGGACCAGCCCGAGCATTTT. The genes are TRBV6-1 and TRBJ1-5; D possibly corresponds to TRBD1 (5 bases). The CDR3 sequence is 13 residues long. Looked up from germline, CDR1 is MNHNS and CDR2 is SASEGT.

The rearrangement links TRBV6-4 to TRBJ2-2; D might be TRBD2 (7 bases). Germline V CDR1 and CDR2: MRHNA, SNTAGT. The CDR3 is 15 residues long. V lost 3 bases and J lost 5, with 13 bases in between. The CDR3 sequence is CASSEGGPGTGELFF. The CDR3 DNA sequence: TGTGCCAGCAGTGAGGGGGGGCCGGGGACCGGGGAGCTGTTTTTT.

The chain couples TRBV28 to TRBJ2-3; D could derive from TRBD1 or TRBD2 (5 bases each). CDR1 and CDR2 from the germline V gene are MDHEN and SYDVKM. The CDR3 length is 14 residues. The V end was cut by 6 bases, the J end by 4 bases, with 14 bases between. This CDR3 reads CASSVRRGPDTQYF. CDR3 sequence (DNA): TGTGCCAGCAGCGTACGTCGGGGCCCAGATACGCAGTATTTT.

This clonotype was observed a handful of times. V is TRBV6-2 or TRBV6-3 and J is TRBJ2-2, with D unresolved. The germline V gene encodes CDR1 MNHEY and CDR2 SVGEGT. Trimming stripped 0 bases from V and 3 bases from J, with 14 bases between. CDR3 length: 17 residues. In DNA, the CDR3 is TGTGCCAGCAGTTACTCATCGGTTCGGCTGCACACCGGGGAGCTGTTTTTT. Its translation is CASSYSSVRLHTGELFF.

About this clonotype: This sequence is one base from a far larger clone and is likely a read error. This chain connects TRBV6-9 to TRBJ1-2, with D hard to call. This CDR3 has 13 residues. Germline loops: CDR1 MNHGY, CDR2 SVAAGI. The ends were cut back, 6 bases at V and 0 bases at J, with 8 bases in the middle. The CDR3 DNA is TGTGCCAGCAGAGACACATCTAACTATGGCTACACCTTC. As protein: CASRDTSNYGYTF.

The count of this clonotype is one. A much larger clone lies one base from this, so it may be a read error. The chain joins TRBV27 to TRBJ1-1; 10 nucleotides align to TRBD1. The CDR3 covers 18 residues. The V gene's germline CDR1 is MNHEY and CDR2 SMNVEV (reference sequence). With 11 bases clipped from V and 1 base from J, the junction kept 19 bases outside the gene matches. The DNA of the CDR3 is TGTGCCTGCATACCCCCGGGACAGGGGAGGTATTCGAACACTGAAGCTTTCTTT. Protein sequence: CACIPPGQGRYSNTEAFF.

This clonotype is deemed medium-sized (0.01 to 0.1%). The chain links TRBV28 to TRBJ2-7, with a weak D call TRBD1 (5 bases). Germline assignment: CDR1 MDHEN and CDR2 SYDVKM. Trimming removed 1 base from V and 2 bases from J, with 18 bases in between. The CDR3 covers 17 residues. The CDR3 DNA reads as TGTGCCAGCAGTTTATCTTTGGCAGGGCCAGAAACCTACGAGCAGTACTTC. Encoded protein: CASSLSLAGPETYEQYF.

For the CDR3, the DNA is TGTGCCAGCAGCCTAGGACTAACTAAGAAGTTCTTC. This translates into CASSLGLTKKFF. The rearrangement joins TRBV7-8 to TRBJ2-1; TRBD2 might be the D (6 bases). CDR1 and CDR2 (germline): SGHVS, FQNEAQ. The CDR3 is 12 residues long. Trimming left V 5 bases short and J 14 bases short, with 16 bases between.

This clonotype was seen repeatedly, ten times or more. This chain connects TRBV7-9 to TRBJ2-5; D gene unclear. The V gene lost 5 bases and the J gene lost 5 bases, with 18 bases spanning the gap. The germline V gene encodes CDR1 SEHNR and CDR2 FQNEAQ (reference sequence). The length of the CDR3 is 15 residues. This CDR3 reads CASSRSWANGETQYF. The CDR3 bases are TGTGCCAGCAGCCGTAGTTGGGCCAATGGGGAGACCCAGTACTTC.

With respect to this clonotype: A far larger clone is off by one base, so a read error is likely. J is TRBJ2-1 and V is TRBV6-8; 7 bases align to TRBD2. The CDR3 is 17 residues long. V was clipped by 0 bases and J by 4 bases; unmatched bases: 9. Germline V gene sequence: CDR1 MNHGY, CDR2 SAAAGT. The CDR3 reads CASSYSPTSVLYNEQFF. The CDR3 DNA is TGTGCCAGCAGTTACTCGCCCACTAGCGTATTATACAATGAGCAGTTCTTC.

The J gene is TRBJ1-1, the V gene TRBV5-1; TRBD1 is a possible D gene (5 bases). CDR1 and CDR2 (germline): SGHRS, YFSETQ. CDR3 size: 13 residues. V lost 0 bases, J lost 7 bases, and 10 bases lay in between. As DNA, the CDR3 is TGCGCCAGCAGCTTGGCGGGGGGAGATGAAGCTTTCTTT. Protein sequence: CASSLAGGDEAFF. Together with reference TRBV5-1 and TRBJ1-1, the CDR3 gives the full variable domain: KAGVTQTPRYLIKTRGQQVTLSCSPISGHRSVSWYQQTPGQGLQFLFEYFSETQRNKGNFPGRFSGRQFSNSRSEMNVSTLELGDSALYLCASSLAGGDEAFFGQGTRLTVV.

This clonotype was observed at least ten times. V and J are TRBV28 and TRBJ1-4; a possible D gene is TRBD1 (6 bases). The V end was cut by 2 bases, the J end by 7 bases, with 11 bases between. Germline V gene sequence: CDR1 MDHEN, CDR2 SYDVKM. The CDR3 totals 14 residues. CDR3 loop: CASSLPGGSEKLFF. In nucleotides, the CDR3 is TGTGCCAGCAGTTTACCTGGGGGCAGTGAAAAACTGTTTTTT.

This clonotype was seen only once. A far larger clone is only one base removed, so a read error is likely. This chain links TRBV7-9 with TRBJ2-1; 11 bases agree with TRBD2. The CDR3 length is 15 residues. Trimming removed 4 bases from V and 10 bases from J; junction bases left unmatched: 9. Germline CDR1 and CDR2: SEHNR and FQNEAQ (reference sequence). The DNA of the CDR3 is TGTGCCAGCAGCTCAACTAGCGGGAGCCAGGGGGAGCAGTTCTTC. Protein: CASSSTSGSQGEQFF.